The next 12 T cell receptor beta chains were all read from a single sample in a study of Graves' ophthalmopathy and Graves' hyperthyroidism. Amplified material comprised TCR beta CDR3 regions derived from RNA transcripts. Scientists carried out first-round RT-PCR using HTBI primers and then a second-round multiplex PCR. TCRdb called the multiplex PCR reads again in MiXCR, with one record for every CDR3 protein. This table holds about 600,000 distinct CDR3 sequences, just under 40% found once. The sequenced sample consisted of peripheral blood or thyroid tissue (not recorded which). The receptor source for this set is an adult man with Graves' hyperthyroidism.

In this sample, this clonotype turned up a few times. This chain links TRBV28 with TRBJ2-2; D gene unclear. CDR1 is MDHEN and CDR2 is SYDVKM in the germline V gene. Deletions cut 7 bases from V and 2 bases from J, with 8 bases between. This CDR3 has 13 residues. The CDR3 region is CASTAPNTGELFF. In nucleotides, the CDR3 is TGTGCCAGCACGGCCCCTAACACCGGGGAGCTGTTTTTT. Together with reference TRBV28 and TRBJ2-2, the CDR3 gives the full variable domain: DVKVTQSSRYLVKRTGEKVFLECVQDMDHENMFWYRQDPGLGLRLIYFSYDVKMKEKGDIPEGYSVSREKKERFSLILESASTNQTSMYLCASTAPNTGELFFGEGSRLTVL.

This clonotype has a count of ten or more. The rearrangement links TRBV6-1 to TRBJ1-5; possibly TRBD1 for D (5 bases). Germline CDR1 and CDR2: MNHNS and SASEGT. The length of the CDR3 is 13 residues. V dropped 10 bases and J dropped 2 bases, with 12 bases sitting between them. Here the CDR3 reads CATRDSGNQPQHF. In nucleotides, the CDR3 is TGTGCCACCCGAGACAGCGGCAATCAGCCCCAGCATTTT.

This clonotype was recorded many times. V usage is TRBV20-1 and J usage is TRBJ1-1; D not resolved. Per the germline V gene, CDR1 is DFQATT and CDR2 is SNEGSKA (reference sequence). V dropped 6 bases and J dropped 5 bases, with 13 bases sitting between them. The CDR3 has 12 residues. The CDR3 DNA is TGCAGTGCCCGGTTCTCGGGGACTGAAGCTTTCTTT. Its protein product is CSARFSGTEAFF.

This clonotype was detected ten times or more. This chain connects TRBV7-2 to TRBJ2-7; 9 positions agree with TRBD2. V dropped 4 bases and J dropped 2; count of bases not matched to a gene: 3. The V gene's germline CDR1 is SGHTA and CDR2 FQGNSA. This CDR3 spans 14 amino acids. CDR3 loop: CASSSRLAAYEQYF. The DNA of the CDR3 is TGTGCCAGCAGCTCGAGACTAGCGGCCTACGAGCAGTACTTC.

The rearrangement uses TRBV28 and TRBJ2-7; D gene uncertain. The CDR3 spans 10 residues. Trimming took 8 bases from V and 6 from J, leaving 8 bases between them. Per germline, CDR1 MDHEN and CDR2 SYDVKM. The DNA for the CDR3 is TGTGCCAGCGGCAACCCCGAGCAGTACTTC. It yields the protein CASGNPEQYF.

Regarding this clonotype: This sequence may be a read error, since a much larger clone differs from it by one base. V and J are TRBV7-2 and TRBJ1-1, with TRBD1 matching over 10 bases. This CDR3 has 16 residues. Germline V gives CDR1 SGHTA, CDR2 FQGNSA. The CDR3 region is CASSQGFGTGDTEASF. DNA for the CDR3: TGTGCCAGCAGCCAAGGGTTCGGGACAGGGGACACTGAAGCTTCCTTT.

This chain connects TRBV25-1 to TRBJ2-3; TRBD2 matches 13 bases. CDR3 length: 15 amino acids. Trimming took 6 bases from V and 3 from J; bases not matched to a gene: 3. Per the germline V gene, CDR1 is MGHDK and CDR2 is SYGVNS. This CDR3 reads CASSTSGGATDTQYF. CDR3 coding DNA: TGTGCCAGCAGCACTAGCGGGGGGGCGACAGATACGCAGTATTTT.

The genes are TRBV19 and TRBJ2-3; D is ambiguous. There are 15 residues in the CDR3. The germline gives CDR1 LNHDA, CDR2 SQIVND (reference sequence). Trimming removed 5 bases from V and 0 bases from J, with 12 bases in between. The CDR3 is CASSLGRSSTDTQYF. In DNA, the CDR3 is TGTGCCAGTAGTTTGGGAAGGAGTAGCACAGATACGCAGTATTTT. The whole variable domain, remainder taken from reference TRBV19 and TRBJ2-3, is DGGITQSPKYLFRKEGQNVTLSCEQNLNHDAMYWYRQDPGQGLRLIYYSQIVNDFQKGDIAEGYSVSREKKESFPLTVTSAQKNPTAFYLCASSLGRSSTDTQYFGPGTRLTVL.

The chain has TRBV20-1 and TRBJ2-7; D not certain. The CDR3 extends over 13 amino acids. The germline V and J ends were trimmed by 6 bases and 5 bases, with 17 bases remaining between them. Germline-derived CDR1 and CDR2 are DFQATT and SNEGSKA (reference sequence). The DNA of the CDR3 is TGCAGTGCCAGCAGCCAAGTCGAGGACGAGCAGTACTTC. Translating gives CSASSQVEDEQYF.

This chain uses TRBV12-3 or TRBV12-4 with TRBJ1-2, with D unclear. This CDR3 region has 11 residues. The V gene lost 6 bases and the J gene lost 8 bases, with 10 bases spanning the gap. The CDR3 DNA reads TGTGCCAGCAGGCGGAAAGAAGGCTACACCTTC. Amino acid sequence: CASRRKEGYTF.

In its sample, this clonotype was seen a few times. CDR3 DNA sequence: TGTGCCAGCAGCGCCTCGGACAGGGGGCACTACGAGCAGTACTTC. This translates into CASSASDRGHYEQYF. The chain links TRBV9 to TRBJ2-7, with 11 bases matching TRBD1. V lost 3 bases and J lost 3; bases outside the gene matches: 5. CDR1 and CDR2 from the germline V gene are SGDLS and YYNGEE. There are 15 residues in the CDR3.

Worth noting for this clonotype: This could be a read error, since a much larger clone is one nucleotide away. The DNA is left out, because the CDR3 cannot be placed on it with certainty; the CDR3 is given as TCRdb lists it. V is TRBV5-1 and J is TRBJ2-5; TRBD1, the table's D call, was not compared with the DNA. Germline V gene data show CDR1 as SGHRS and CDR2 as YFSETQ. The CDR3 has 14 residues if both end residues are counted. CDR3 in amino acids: CASSFGTGTETPYF.